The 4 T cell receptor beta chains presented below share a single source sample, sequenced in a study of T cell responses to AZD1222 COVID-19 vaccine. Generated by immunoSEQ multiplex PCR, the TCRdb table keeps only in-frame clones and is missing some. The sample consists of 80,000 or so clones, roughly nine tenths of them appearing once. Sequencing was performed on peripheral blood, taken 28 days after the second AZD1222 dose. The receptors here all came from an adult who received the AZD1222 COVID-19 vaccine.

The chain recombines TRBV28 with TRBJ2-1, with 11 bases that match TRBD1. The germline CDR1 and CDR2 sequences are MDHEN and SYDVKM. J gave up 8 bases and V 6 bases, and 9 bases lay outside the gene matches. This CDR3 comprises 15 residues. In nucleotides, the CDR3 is TGTGCCAGCAGCTCCGGACAGGGGGCGCGATATGAGCAGTTCTTC. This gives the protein CASSSGQGARYEQFF.

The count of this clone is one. CDR3 sequence: CASRTGYNTEAFF. The CDR3 DNA reads TGTGCCTCCCGGACGGGGTATAACACTGAAGCTTTCTTT. The chain carries TRBV19 and TRBJ1-1; D remains ambiguous. The germline V and J ends were trimmed by 11 bases and 2 bases, with 15 bases remaining between them. The CDR3 totals 13 residues. CDR1 is LNHDA, CDR2 SQIVND, per germline (reference sequence).

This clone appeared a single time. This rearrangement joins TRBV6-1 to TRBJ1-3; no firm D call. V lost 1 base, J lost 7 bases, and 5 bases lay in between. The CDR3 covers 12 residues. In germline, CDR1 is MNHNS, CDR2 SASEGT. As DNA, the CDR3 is TGTGCCAGCAGTGAAGGTTGGAACACCATATATTTT. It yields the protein CASSEGWNTIYF.

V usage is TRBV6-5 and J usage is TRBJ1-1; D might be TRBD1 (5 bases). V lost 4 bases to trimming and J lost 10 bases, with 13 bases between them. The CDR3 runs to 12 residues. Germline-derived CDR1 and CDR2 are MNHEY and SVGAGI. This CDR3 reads CASSSQGVGAFF. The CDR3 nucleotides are TGTGCCAGCAGTTCTCAGGGTGTAGGAGCTTTCTTT.